These T cell receptor beta chains were read from a single sample in a study of blood T cell repertoires in COVID-19. Sequencing was performed with immunoSEQ multiplex PCR; in TCRdb, only in-frame clones are kept and a portion is missing. The profile shows 200,000 or so clones, more than 85% of them singletons. The source material was peripheral blood. The receptors derive from a man between 40 and 49 years old with active or convalescent COVID-19. Each CDR3 is given with its conserved first and last residue. Fields, in order: D gene, J gene, clone size, V gene, CDR3 DNA, CDR3 protein. D genes are given only for firm matches. Expanded clones are given a class, and other clones once, few, many or no size at all.

d_call: NA; j_call: TRBJ1-1; clone_size: NA; v_call: TRBV5-4; cdr3_nt: TGTGCCAGCAGCGAGGACAGAGTGAACACTGAAGCTTTCTTT; cdr3_aa: CASSEDRVNTEAFF
d_call: NA; j_call: TRBJ2-2; clone_size: NA; v_call: TRBV27; cdr3_nt: TGTGCCAGCAGGGGGCATCGGGTCGGGGAGCTGTTTTTT; cdr3_aa: CASRGHRVGELFF
d_call: TRBD1; j_call: TRBJ1-6; clone_size: NA; v_call: TRBV4-1; cdr3_nt: TGCGCCAGCAGCCAAGGGACAGGGCTCACCTATAATTCACCCCTCCACTTT; cdr3_aa: CASSQGTGLTYNSPLHF
d_call: NA; j_call: TRBJ2-1; clone_size: NA; v_call: TRBV2; cdr3_nt: TGTGCCAGCACCCAGGACAGATTCAATGAGCAGTTCTTC; cdr3_aa: CASTQDRFNEQFF
d_call: NA; j_call: TRBJ2-5; clone_size: NA; v_call: TRBV6-4; cdr3_nt: TGTGCCAGCAGTGCCTTCGGAGGCGACGAGACCCAGTACTTC; cdr3_aa: CASSAFGGDETQYF
d_call: NA; j_call: TRBJ2-2; clone_size: NA; v_call: TRBV19; cdr3_nt: TGTGCCAGTACCGCCGAGGCCATCATGGGGGAGCTGTTTTTT; cdr3_aa: CASTAEAIMGELFF
d_call: NA; j_call: TRBJ2-1; clone_size: NA; v_call: TRBV30; cdr3_nt: TGTGCCTGGAGTGGAGGGAACGAGCAGTTCTTC; cdr3_aa: CAWSGGNEQFF
d_call: NA; j_call: TRBJ2-7; clone_size: once; v_call: TRBV5-1; cdr3_nt: TGCGCCAGCAGCCCTTCCGACAGGATCTCCTACGAGCAGTACTTC; cdr3_aa: CASSPSDRISYEQYF
d_call: NA; j_call: TRBJ2-1; clone_size: NA; v_call: TRBV6-2/TRBV6-3; cdr3_nt: TGTGCCAGCAGTTACAATACTGGTCCGGGGCAGTTCTTC; cdr3_aa: CASSYNTGPGQFF
d_call: NA; j_call: TRBJ1-1; clone_size: NA; v_call: TRBV28; cdr3_nt: TGTGCCAGCAGTCAAACGGGAACAAACACTGAAGCTTTCTTT; cdr3_aa: CASSQTGTNTEAFF
d_call: TRBD1; j_call: TRBJ1-1; clone_size: NA; v_call: TRBV28; cdr3_nt: TGTGCCAGCACCCCTCGACCGACAGGGGTGACTGAAGCTTTCTTT; cdr3_aa: CASTPRPTGVTEAFF
d_call: NA; j_call: TRBJ1-1; clone_size: NA; v_call: TRBV5-1; cdr3_nt: TGCGCCAGCAGCTCGGGTTTCGCTGAAGCTTTCTTT; cdr3_aa: CASSSGFAEAFF
d_call: NA; j_call: TRBJ1-3; clone_size: NA; v_call: TRBV6-5; cdr3_nt: TGTGCCAGCAGACCCACCCGGGGAGCTGGAAACACCATATATTTT; cdr3_aa: CASRPTRGAGNTIYF
d_call: NA; j_call: TRBJ2-7; clone_size: NA; v_call: TRBV19; cdr3_nt: TGTGCCAGTAGTATAGATGTAGGGGGACACCCCTACGAGCAGTACTTC; cdr3_aa: CASSIDVGGHPYEQYF
d_call: NA; j_call: TRBJ2-5; clone_size: NA; v_call: TRBV15; cdr3_nt: TGTGCCACCAGCAGAGATAAAGCCTGGGGGGAGGAGACCCAGTACTTC; cdr3_aa: CATSRDKAWGEETQYF
d_call: TRBD1; j_call: TRBJ2-7; clone_size: once; v_call: TRBV28; cdr3_nt: TGTGCCATCGGACAGGCCGAAGTCTACGAGCAGTACTTC; cdr3_aa: CAIGQAEVYEQYF
d_call: NA; j_call: TRBJ1-1; clone_size: NA; v_call: TRBV12-3/TRBV12-4; cdr3_nt: TGTGCCAGCAGTTTGTGGCAGGGGACTGAAGCTTTCTTT; cdr3_aa: CASSLWQGTEAFF
d_call: NA; j_call: TRBJ1-2; clone_size: once; v_call: TRBV7-3; cdr3_nt: TGTGCCAGCAGCTTAAATTCCGGGGGAGGAGGCTACACCTTC; cdr3_aa: CASSLNSGGGGYTF
d_call: NA; j_call: TRBJ1-2; clone_size: NA; v_call: TRBV11-2; cdr3_nt: TGTGCCAGCAGCTTATTTGGAGCCGGAGGGGGCTACACCTTC; cdr3_aa: CASSLFGAGGGYTF
d_call: TRBD1; j_call: TRBJ1-1; clone_size: NA; v_call: TRBV18; cdr3_nt: TGTGCCAGCTCACGGGACAGACAAAACACTGAAGCTTTCTTT; cdr3_aa: CASSRDRQNTEAFF
d_call: NA; j_call: TRBJ2-7; clone_size: NA; v_call: TRBV28; cdr3_nt: TGTGCCAGCAGTTTAAATGGGGCGTACGACGAGCAGTACTTC; cdr3_aa: CASSLNGAYDEQYF
d_call: TRBD2; j_call: TRBJ2-1; clone_size: NA; v_call: TRBV10-2; cdr3_nt: TGCGCCAGCCGGCTGGGACTACCTAATGAGCAGTTCTTC; cdr3_aa: CASRLGLPNEQFF
d_call: NA; j_call: TRBJ1-1; clone_size: NA; v_call: TRBV21-1; cdr3_nt: TGTGCCAGCAGCGGACCGGGACACCGGAACACTGAAGCTTTCTTT; cdr3_aa: CASSGPGHRNTEAFF
d_call: NA; j_call: TRBJ1-1; clone_size: NA; v_call: TRBV25-1; cdr3_nt: TGTGCCAGCAGTGGCCCCCCGAAGAGGAACACTGAAGCTTTCTTT; cdr3_aa: CASSGPPKRNTEAFF
d_call: NA; j_call: TRBJ2-7; clone_size: NA; v_call: TRBV5-1; cdr3_nt: TGCGCCAGCAGCTTGGGACAGGGAGGCTACGAGCAGTACTTC; cdr3_aa: CASSLGQGGYEQYF
d_call: TRBD1; j_call: TRBJ1-6; clone_size: NA; v_call: TRBV9; cdr3_nt: TGTGCCAGCAGCGCACAGGGGGGTAATTCACCCCTCCACTTT; cdr3_aa: CASSAQGGNSPLHF
d_call: TRBD1; j_call: TRBJ1-1; clone_size: NA; v_call: TRBV29-1; cdr3_nt: TGCAGCGTTGAGACAGGGTGGCACCTGGACACTGAAGCTTTCTTT; cdr3_aa: CSVETGWHLDTEAFF
d_call: TRBD1; j_call: TRBJ2-1; clone_size: NA; v_call: TRBV7-9; cdr3_nt: TGTGCCAGCAGCTTAGTAGACAGGGTTAATGAGCAGTTCTTC; cdr3_aa: CASSLVDRVNEQFF
d_call: TRBD2; j_call: TRBJ2-7; clone_size: NA; v_call: TRBV19; cdr3_nt: TGTGCCAGTAGTATAGGTTCTAGCGGGCGCTCCTACGAGCAGTACTTC; cdr3_aa: CASSIGSSGRSYEQYF
d_call: TRBD1; j_call: TRBJ2-3; clone_size: NA; v_call: TRBV5-1; cdr3_nt: TGCGCCAGCAGCCCGGAGGTGACAGGGGCAGATACGCAGTATTTT; cdr3_aa: CASSPEVTGADTQYF
d_call: NA; j_call: TRBJ1-2; clone_size: NA; v_call: TRBV6-5; cdr3_nt: TGTGCCAGCAGTCCGGGGAACAGCTATGGCTACACCTTC; cdr3_aa: CASSPGNSYGYTF